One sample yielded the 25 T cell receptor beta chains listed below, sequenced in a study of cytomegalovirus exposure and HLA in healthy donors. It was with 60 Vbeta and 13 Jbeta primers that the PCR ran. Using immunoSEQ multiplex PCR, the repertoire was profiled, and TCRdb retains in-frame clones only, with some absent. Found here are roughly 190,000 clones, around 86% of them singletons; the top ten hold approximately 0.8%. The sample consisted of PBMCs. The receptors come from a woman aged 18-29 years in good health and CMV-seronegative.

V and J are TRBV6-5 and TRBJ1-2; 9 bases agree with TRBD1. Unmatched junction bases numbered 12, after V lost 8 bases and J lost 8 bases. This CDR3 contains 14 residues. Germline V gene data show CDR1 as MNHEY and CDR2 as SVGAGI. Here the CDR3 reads CASGRDRVRYGYTF. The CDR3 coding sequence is TGTGCCAGCGGCCGGGACAGGGTGAGGTACGGCTACACCTTC.

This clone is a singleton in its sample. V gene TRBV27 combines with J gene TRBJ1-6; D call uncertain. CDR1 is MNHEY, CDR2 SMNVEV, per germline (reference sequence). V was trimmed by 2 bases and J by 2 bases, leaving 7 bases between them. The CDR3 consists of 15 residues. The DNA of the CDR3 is TGTGCCAGCAGTTTAGATCACACCTATAATTCACCCCTCCACTTT. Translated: CASSLDHTYNSPLHF.

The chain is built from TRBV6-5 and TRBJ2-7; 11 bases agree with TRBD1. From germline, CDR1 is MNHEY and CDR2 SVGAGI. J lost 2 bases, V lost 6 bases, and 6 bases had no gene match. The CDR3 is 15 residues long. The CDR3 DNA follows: TGTGCCAGCAGGGAGGGACAGGGGGTTACCTACGAGCAGTACTTC. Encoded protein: CASREGQGVTYEQYF.

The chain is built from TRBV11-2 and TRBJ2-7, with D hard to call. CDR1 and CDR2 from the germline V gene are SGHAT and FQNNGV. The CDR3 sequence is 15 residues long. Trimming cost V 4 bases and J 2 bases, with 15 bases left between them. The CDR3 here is CASSSSAGRTYEQYF. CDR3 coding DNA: TGTGCCAGCAGCTCCTCCGCAGGAAGAACCTACGAGCAGTACTTC.

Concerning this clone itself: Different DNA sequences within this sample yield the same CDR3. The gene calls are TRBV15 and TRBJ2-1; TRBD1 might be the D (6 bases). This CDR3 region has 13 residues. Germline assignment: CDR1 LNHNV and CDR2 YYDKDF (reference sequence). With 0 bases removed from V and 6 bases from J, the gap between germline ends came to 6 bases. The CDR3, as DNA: TGTGCCACCAGCAGAGACAGGGGCAATGAGCAGTTCTTC. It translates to CATSRDRGNEQFF.

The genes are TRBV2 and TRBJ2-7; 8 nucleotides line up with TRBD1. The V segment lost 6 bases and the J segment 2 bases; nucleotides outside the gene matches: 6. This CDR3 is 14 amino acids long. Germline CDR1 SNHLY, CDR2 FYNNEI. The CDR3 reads CASSFGQGPYEQYF. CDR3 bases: TGTGCCAGCAGCTTCGGACAGGGTCCCTACGAGCAGTACTTC. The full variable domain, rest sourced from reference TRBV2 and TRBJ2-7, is EPEVTQTPSHQVTQMGQEVILRCVPISNHLYFYWYRQILGQKVEFLVSFYNNEISEKSEIFDDQFSVERPDGSNFTLKIRSTKLEDSAMYFCASSFGQGPYEQYFGPGTRLTVT.

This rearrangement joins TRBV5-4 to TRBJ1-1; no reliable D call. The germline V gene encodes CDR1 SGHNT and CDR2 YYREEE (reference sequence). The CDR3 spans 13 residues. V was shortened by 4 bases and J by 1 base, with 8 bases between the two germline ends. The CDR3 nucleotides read TGTGCCAGCAGCGTAGACACGAACACTGAAGCTTTCTTT. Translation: CASSVDTNTEAFF.

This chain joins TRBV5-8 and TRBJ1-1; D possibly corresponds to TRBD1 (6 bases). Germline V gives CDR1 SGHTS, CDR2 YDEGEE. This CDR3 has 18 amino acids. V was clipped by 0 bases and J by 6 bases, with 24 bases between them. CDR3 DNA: TGTGCCAGCAGCTTGGTGCTGGGACACCCCATAGGCCCGCCTGAAGCTTTCTTT. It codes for CASSLVLGHPIGPPEAFF.

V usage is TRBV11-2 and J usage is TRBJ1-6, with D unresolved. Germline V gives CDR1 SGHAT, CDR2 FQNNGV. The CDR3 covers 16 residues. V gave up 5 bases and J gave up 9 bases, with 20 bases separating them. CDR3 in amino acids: CASSPPDGPLGSPLHF. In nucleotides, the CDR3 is TGTGCCAGCAGCCCCCCGGACGGCCCACTAGGTTCACCCCTCCACTTT.

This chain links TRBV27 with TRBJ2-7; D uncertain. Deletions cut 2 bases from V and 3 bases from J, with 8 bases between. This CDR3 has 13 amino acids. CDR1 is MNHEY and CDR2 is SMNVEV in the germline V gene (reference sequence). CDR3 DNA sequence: TGTGCCAGCAGTTTAGGGCAGAGCTACGAGCAGTACTTC. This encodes CASSLGQSYEQYF.

The CDR3 spells CASSIVAGNTGELFF. The CDR3 nucleotides are TGTGCCAGTAGTATAGTTGCCGGGAACACCGGGGAGCTGTTTTTT. This chain links TRBV19 with TRBJ2-2; D uncertain. In germline, CDR1 is LNHDA, CDR2 SQIVND (reference sequence). Trimming stripped 1 base from V and 1 base from J, with 7 bases between. The CDR3 loop spans 15 amino acids. The whole variable domain, filled in from reference TRBV19 and TRBJ2-2, reads DGGITQSPKYLFRKEGQNVTLSCEQNLNHDAMYWYRQDPGQGLRLIYYSQIVNDFQKGDIAEGYSVSREKKESFPLTVTSAQKNPTAFYLCASSIVAGNTGELFFGEGSRLTVL.

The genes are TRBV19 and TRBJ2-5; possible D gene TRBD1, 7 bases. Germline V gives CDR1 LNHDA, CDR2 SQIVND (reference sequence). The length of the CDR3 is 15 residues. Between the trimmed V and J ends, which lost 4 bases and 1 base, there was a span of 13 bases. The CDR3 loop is CASSSGGTAQETQYF. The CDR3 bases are TGTGCCAGTAGTAGCGGAGGGACAGCCCAAGAGACCCAGTACTTC.

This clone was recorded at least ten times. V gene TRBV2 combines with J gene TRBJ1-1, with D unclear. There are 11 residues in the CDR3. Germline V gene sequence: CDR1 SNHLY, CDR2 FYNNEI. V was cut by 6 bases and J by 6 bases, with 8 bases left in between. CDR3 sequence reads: CASSLGAEAFF. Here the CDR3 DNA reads TGTGCCAGCAGCTTGGGCGCTGAAGCTTTCTTT.

The CDR3 DNA follows: TGTGCAGAACAGGGGTTGCATGGCTACACCTTC. The encoded protein is CAEQGLHGYTF. The chain employs TRBV2 and TRBJ1-2; TRBD1 matches at 7 bases. The CDR3 runs to 11 residues. Per the germline V gene, CDR1 is SNHLY and CDR2 is FYNNEI.

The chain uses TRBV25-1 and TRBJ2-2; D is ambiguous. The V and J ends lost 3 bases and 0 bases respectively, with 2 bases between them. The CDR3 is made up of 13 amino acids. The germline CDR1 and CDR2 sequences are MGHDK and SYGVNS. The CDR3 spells CASSDSNTGELFF. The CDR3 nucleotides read TGTGCCAGCAGTGACTCGAACACCGGGGAGCTGTTTTTT. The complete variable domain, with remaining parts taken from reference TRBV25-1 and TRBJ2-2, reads EADIYQTPRYLVIGTGKKITLECSQTMGHDKMYWYQQDPGMELHLIHYSYGVNSTEKGDLSSESTVSRIRTEHFPLTLESARPSHTSQYLCASSDSNTGELFFGEGSRLTVL.

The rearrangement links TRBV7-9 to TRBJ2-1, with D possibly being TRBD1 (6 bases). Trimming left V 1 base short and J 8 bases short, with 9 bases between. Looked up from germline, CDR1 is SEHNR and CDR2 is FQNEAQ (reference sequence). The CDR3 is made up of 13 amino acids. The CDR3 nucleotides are TGTGCCAGCAGCTTAGGGACAGCCCATGAGCAGTTCTTC. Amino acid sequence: CASSLGTAHEQFF.

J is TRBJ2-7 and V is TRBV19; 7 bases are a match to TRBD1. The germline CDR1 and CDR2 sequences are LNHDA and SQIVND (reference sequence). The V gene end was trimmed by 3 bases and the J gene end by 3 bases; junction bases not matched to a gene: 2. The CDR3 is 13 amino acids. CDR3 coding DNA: TGTGCCAGTAGTATCCACAGGGGCTACGAGCAGTACTTC. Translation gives CASSIHRGYEQYF.

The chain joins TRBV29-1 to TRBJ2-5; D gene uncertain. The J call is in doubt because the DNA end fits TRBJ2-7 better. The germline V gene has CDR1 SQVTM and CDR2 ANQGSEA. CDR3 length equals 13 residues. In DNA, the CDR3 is TGCAGCGTTGAAGACCCGGGTTCCTACGAGCAGTACTTC. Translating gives CSVEDPGSYEQYF.

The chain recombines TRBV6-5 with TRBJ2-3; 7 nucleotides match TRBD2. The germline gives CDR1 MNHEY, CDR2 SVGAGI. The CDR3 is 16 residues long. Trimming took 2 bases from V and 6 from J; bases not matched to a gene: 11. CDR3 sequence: CASSYRASVGGDTQYF. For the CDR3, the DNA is TGTGCCAGCAGTTACAGGGCTAGCGTCGGGGGGGATACGCAGTATTTT.

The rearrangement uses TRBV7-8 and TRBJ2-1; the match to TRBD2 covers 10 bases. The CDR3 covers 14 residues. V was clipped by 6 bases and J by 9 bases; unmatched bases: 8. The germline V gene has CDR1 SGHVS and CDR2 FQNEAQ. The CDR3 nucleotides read TGTGCCAGCAGGGGAACCTTAGCGGGGGGTGAGCAGTTCTTC. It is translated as CASRGTLAGGEQFF.

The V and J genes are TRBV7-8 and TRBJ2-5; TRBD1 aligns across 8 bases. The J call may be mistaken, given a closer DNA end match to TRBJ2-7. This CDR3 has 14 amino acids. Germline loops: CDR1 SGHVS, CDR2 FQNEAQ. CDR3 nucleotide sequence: TGTGCCAGCAGCCTCGGGACAGGAGCCTACGAGCAGTACTTC. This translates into CASSLGTGAYEQYF.

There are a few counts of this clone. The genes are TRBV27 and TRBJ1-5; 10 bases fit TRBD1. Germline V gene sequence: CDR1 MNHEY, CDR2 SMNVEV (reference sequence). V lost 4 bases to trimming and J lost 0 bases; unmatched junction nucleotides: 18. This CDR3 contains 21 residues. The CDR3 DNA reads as TGTGCCAGCAGTTCCCCCCGGGACAGGGGCTCGGTCTTCGGTAGCAATCAGCCCCAGCATTTT. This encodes CASSSPRDRGSVFGSNQPQHF.

The CDR3 sequence: CASSLSTETYEQYF. CDR3 sequence (DNA): TGTGCCAGCAGCTTGTCGACAGAGACCTACGAGCAGTACTTC. The chain links TRBV5-4 to TRBJ2-7, with D possibly being TRBD1 (5 bases). V was cut by 1 base and J by 2 bases, with 10 bases left in between. This CDR3 has 14 amino acids. Per the germline V gene, CDR1 is SGHNT and CDR2 is YYREEE (reference sequence).

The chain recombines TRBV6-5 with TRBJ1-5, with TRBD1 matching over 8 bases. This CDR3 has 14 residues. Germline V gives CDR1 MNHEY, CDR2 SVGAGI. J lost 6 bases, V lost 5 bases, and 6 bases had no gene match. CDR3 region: CASSPGQGIQPQHF. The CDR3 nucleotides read TGTGCCAGCAGTCCCGGACAGGGCATTCAGCCCCAGCATTTT.

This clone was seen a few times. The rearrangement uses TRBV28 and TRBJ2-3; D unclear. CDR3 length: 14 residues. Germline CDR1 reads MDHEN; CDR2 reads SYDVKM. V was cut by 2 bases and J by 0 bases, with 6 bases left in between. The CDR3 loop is CASSLRRSTDTQYF. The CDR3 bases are TGTGCCAGCAGTTTACGGCGGAGCACAGATACGCAGTATTTT.